What follows are 27 T cell receptor beta chains derived from one specimen sequenced in a study of cytomegalovirus exposure and HLA in healthy donors. Primers included in the PCR were 60 Vbeta and 13 Jbeta primers. Assay used: immunoSEQ multiplex PCR; TCRdb lists only in-frame clones, some missing. Here the sample spans 130,000 to 150,000 clones, more than 60% being singletons. Source material: PBMCs. All receptors come from a male donor in good health and CMV-seronegative.

This clone was seen only once. The rearrangement uses TRBV9 and TRBJ2-1; 12 nucleotides agree with TRBD2. With V trimmed by 2 bases and J by 8 bases, 5 bases remained unmatched. The CDR3 totals 15 residues. Germline assignment: CDR1 SGDLS and CDR2 YYNGEE. CDR3 sequence reads: CASSVTTSGSHEQFF. The CDR3 DNA sequence: TGTGCCAGCAGCGTTACGACTAGCGGGAGCCATGAGCAGTTCTTC.

This rearrangement joins TRBV25-1 to TRBJ2-1, with TRBD1 identical over 10 bases. CDR1 MGHDK and CDR2 SYGVNS come from the germline V gene. V shed 4 bases, J shed 2 bases, and the junction held 11 bases outside the gene matches. The CDR3 has 18 residues. DNA for the CDR3: TGTGCCAGCAGTGCCACCCATCCCGGGACAGGGGCCTACAATGAGCAGTTCTTC. Protein: CASSATHPGTGAYNEQFF.

The chain combines TRBV4-1 with TRBJ2-7; maybe TRBD1 (5 bases). Per germline, CDR1 MGHRA and CDR2 YSYEKL. The CDR3 runs 13 residues. Trimming took off 5 bases at V and 2 bases at J, with 10 bases between the two ends. The CDR3 region has the DNA TGCGCCAGCAGCTCTGACAGTGCCTACGAGCAGTACTTC. Amino acids: CASSSDSAYEQYF.

J is TRBJ2-7 and V is TRBV6-5; 7 nucleotides line up with TRBD1. Unmatched junction bases numbered 10, after V lost 5 bases and J lost 6 bases. CDR1 MNHEY and CDR2 SVGAGI come from the germline V gene. The CDR3 loop spans 14 amino acids. The DNA for the CDR3 is TGTGCCAGCAGTGACAAGAGGGGGCTAGGCGAGCAGTACTTC. It translates to CASSDKRGLGEQYF.

The chain employs TRBV18 and TRBJ1-5; D may be TRBD1 (5 bases). CDR1 and CDR2 (germline): KGHSH, LQKENI. The length of the CDR3 is 19 residues. The V and J ends lost 5 bases and 4 bases respectively, with 27 bases between them. The CDR3: CASSNTQGTATSANQPQHF. CDR3 sequence (DNA): TGTGCCAGCTCAAATACGCAGGGAACAGCGACGTCAGCGAATCAGCCCCAGCATTTT. Looking up the rest from reference TRBV18 and TRBJ1-5 gives the full variable domain: NAGVMQNPRHLVRRRGQEARLRCSPMKGHSHVYWYRQLPEEGLKFMVYLQKENIIDESGMPKERFSAEFPKEGPSILRIQQVVRGDSAAYFCASSNTQGTATSANQPQHFGDGTRLSIL.

This clone came up a few times. The rearrangement uses TRBV6-5 and TRBJ1-3, with 7 bases matching TRBD1. The CDR3 sequence is 11 residues long. V was pared by 7 bases and J by 12 bases, with 6 bases of the junction left unmatched. In germline, CDR1 is MNHEY, CDR2 SVGAGI. As DNA, the CDR3 is TGTGCCAGCACCAAAGACAGGGTCATATATTTT. Translation: CASTKDRVIYF.

The chain joins TRBV11-3 to TRBJ2-2, with 11 positions matching TRBD2. This CDR3 contains 17 residues. The J segment lost 5 bases and the V segment lost 4 bases, leaving 9 bases of the junction unmatched. CDR1 is SGHNT, CDR2 YENEEA, per germline. The CDR3 DNA reads as TGTGCCAGCAGCTCGACCGTTAGCGGGAGGGCGACCGGGGAGCTGTTTTTT. It yields the protein CASSSTVSGRATGELFF.

This chain joins TRBV5-6 and TRBJ1-1; the match to TRBD1 covers 12 bases. The trim removed 5 bases at V and 3 bases at J, leaving 2 bases unmatched. The germline V gene has CDR1 SGHDT and CDR2 YYEEEE. This CDR3 comprises 14 residues. The CDR3 nucleotides read TGTGCCAGCAGGGGACAGGGGGCATACACTGAAGCTTTCTTT. Translating gives CASRGQGAYTEAFF.

V is TRBV13 and J is TRBJ1-2; tentatively, D is TRBD1 (5 bases). CDR3 length: 14 residues. The V gene's germline CDR1 is PRHDT and CDR2 FYEKMQ (reference sequence). The V end was cut by 0 bases, the J end by 0 bases, with 5 bases between. The chain's CDR3 is CASSLGTANYGYTF. The CDR3 nucleotides are TGTGCCAGCAGCTTAGGGACAGCTAACTATGGCTACACCTTC.

The chain is built from TRBV6-6 and TRBJ2-7; 7 bases align to TRBD1. CDR1 and CDR2 from the germline V gene are MNHNY and SVGAGI (reference sequence). CDR3 length equals 15 residues. The V segment lost 1 base and the J segment 1 base; nucleotides outside the gene matches: 4. CDR3: CASSYLGRGSYEQYF. The CDR3 DNA is TGTGCCAGCAGTTACTTGGGCAGGGGGTCCTACGAGCAGTACTTC.

In its sample, this clone was seen once. The chain has TRBV15 and TRBJ2-5; no clear D gene. CDR1 is LNHNV and CDR2 is YYDKDF in the germline V gene (reference sequence). The CDR3 extends over 17 amino acids. Trimming removed 1 base at V and 1 base at J, with 16 bases between. CDR3 coding DNA: TGTGCCACCAGCAGAGTAGATATACAGCCATCCCAAGAGACCCAGTACTTC. Encoded protein: CATSRVDIQPSQETQYF.

As for this clone: One end of the junction fails to match germline, which may point to a read error. The rearrangement uses TRBV7-9 and TRBJ1-1; D unclear. Germline V gene sequence: CDR1 SEHNR, CDR2 FQNEAQ (reference sequence). This CDR3 contains 12 residues. This chain's CDR3 is CSSSATVVGAFF. The DNA of the CDR3 is TGTTCCAGCAGCGCTACAGTGGTAGGAGCTTTCTTT.

The V and J genes are TRBV27 and TRBJ1-2; possibly TRBD1 for D (5 bases). Germline lookup yields CDR1 MNHEY and CDR2 SMNVEV (reference sequence). The V end lost 1 base, the J end lost 2 bases, and 11 bases lay between the germline ends. This CDR3 region has 15 residues. The CDR3, as DNA: TGTGCCAGCAGTTTATTGGGGGAGGCAAACTATGGCTACACCTTC. This translates into CASSLLGEANYGYTF.

Of note for this clone: One junction end does not reproduce the germline sequence, and a read error may be involved. The V call is TRBV6-6, the J call TRBJ2-6, with TRBD1 identical over 9 bases. CDR1 and CDR2 from the germline V gene are MNHNY and SVGAGI (reference sequence). The CDR3 has 15 amino acids. CDR3 bases: TGCGTAATCGGGGACAGGGCTTCTGGGGCCAACGTCCTGACTTTC. Its translation: CVIGDRASGANVLTF.

The chain combines TRBV5-1 with TRBJ2-2; D may be TRBD1 (6 bases). From germline, CDR1 is SGHRS and CDR2 YFSETQ. CDR3 length equals 17 residues. The V end lost 7 bases, the J end lost 2 bases, and 21 bases lay between the germline ends. Written as DNA, the CDR3 is TGCGCCAGCGTGGGAAACCTCGGGACATTAAACACCGGGGAGCTGTTTTTT. It translates to CASVGNLGTLNTGELFF.

The chain has TRBV12-2 and TRBJ2-1; the table's D gene call, TRBD1, was not cross checked with the DNA. TRBV12-2 is a pseudogene. The CDR3 totals 17 residues. CDR3 residues: CASRLAEGQGAYNEQFF. As DNA, the CDR3 is TGTGCAAGTCGCTTAGCGGAGGGACAGGGCGCCTACAATGAGCAGTTCTTC.

V and J are TRBV25-1 and TRBJ1-1; 8 positions agree with TRBD1. V dropped 3 bases and J dropped 1; count of bases not matched to a gene: 7. Germline CDR1 MGHDK, CDR2 SYGVNS. The CDR3 is 16 amino acids. The CDR3: CASSELAGGENTEAFF. CDR3 DNA: TGTGCCAGCAGTGAGCTGGCAGGGGGCGAGAACACTGAAGCTTTCTTT.

V is TRBV19 and J is TRBJ2-3; 12 bases fit TRBD2. Trimming cost V 5 bases and J 4 bases; bases outside gene matches: 7. The CDR3 totals 16 residues. Germline CDR1 and CDR2: LNHDA and SQIVND (reference sequence). The CDR3: CASSVTSGSSADTQYF. The CDR3 bases are TGTGCCAGTAGTGTGACTAGCGGGAGCTCGGCAGATACGCAGTATTTT.

The V call is TRBV5-1, the J call TRBJ2-1; D may be TRBD1 (5 bases). The V gene lost 3 bases and the J gene lost 9 bases, with 16 bases spanning the gap. This CDR3 comprises 14 residues. Germline CDR1 SGHRS, CDR2 YFSETQ. CDR3 sequence: CASSWSGRVTEQFF. CDR3 DNA: TGCGCCAGCAGCTGGTCTGGCAGGGTGACTGAGCAGTTCTTC.

V and J are TRBV4-1 and TRBJ2-5; 10 bases match TRBD2. The end of the DNA is better explained by TRBJ2-7, so the J call may be wrong. The CDR3 spans 16 residues. The germline V gene has CDR1 MGHRA and CDR2 YSYEKL. CDR3 in amino acids: CASSQFLAGEPYEQYF. DNA for the CDR3: TGCGCCAGCAGCCAGTTCCTAGCGGGGGAGCCCTACGAGCAGTACTTC.

The DNA of the CDR3 is TGTGCCAGCAGTTTAGGTTTAGGGGTTCGGGGCAATCAGCCCCAGCATTTT. Translation: CASSLGLGVRGNQPQHF. The chain joins TRBV27 to TRBJ1-5, with a possible D match to TRBD1 (5 bases). CDR3 size: 17 residues. Per the germline V gene, CDR1 is MNHEY and CDR2 is SMNVEV (reference sequence). Trimming stripped 2 bases from V and 2 bases from J, with 16 bases between.

Remarks on this clone: An end of the junction does not agree with germline; a read error may underlie this. The CDR3 is CSSSSRQGAYYGYTF. CDR3 nucleotide sequence: TGTTCCAGCAGCTCTCGACAGGGGGCTTACTATGGCTACACCTTC. The chain joins TRBV7-9 to TRBJ1-2; 10 positions match TRBD1. Germline V lookup: CDR1 SEHNR, CDR2 FQNEAQ (reference sequence). This CDR3 has 15 amino acids. The entire variable domain, with the rest obtained from reference TRBV7-9 and TRBJ1-2, is as follows: DTGVSQNPRHKITKRGQNVTFRCDPISEHNRLYWYRQTLGQGPEFLTYFQNEAQLEKSRLLSDRFSAERPKGSFSTLEIQRTEQGDSAMYLCSSSSRQGAYYGYTFGSGTRLTVV.

The chain is built from TRBV4-3 and TRBJ1-1; D unclear. Trimming cost V 0 bases and J 0 bases, with 11 bases left between them. Germline lookup yields CDR1 LGHNA and CDR2 YSLEER. This CDR3 has 16 amino acids. In nucleotides, the CDR3 is TGCGCCAGCAGCCAAGAAAGCGGCATATTGAACACTGAAGCTTTCTTT. It encodes CASSQESGILNTEAFF.

This chain joins TRBV5-1 and TRBJ1-1; TRBD1 matches 7 bases. The germline V gene has CDR1 SGHRS and CDR2 YFSETQ. V lost 5 bases to trimming and J lost 4 bases; unmatched junction nucleotides: 14. The CDR3 totals 16 residues. CDR3 amino acids: CASSPRDRVGVTEAFF. The CDR3 coding sequence is TGCGCCAGCAGTCCTAGAGACAGGGTAGGGGTCACTGAAGCTTTCTTT. Based on the CDR3 plus reference TRBV5-1 and TRBJ1-1, the full variable domain is KAGVTQTPRYLIKTRGQQVTLSCSPISGHRSVSWYQQTPGQGLQFLFEYFSETQRNKGNFPGRFSGRQFSNSRSEMNVSTLELGDSALYLCASSPRDRVGVTEAFFGQGTRLTVV.

The chain couples TRBV27 to TRBJ1-6; tentatively, D is TRBD1 (5 bases). The germline V and J ends were trimmed by 2 bases and 0 bases, with 8 bases remaining between them. Germline-derived CDR1 and CDR2 are MNHEY and SMNVEV (reference sequence). The CDR3 runs 16 residues. In DNA, the CDR3 is TGTGCCAGCAGTTTAACAGACAGCTCCTATAATTCACCCCTCCACTTT. It specifies CASSLTDSSYNSPLHF.

This clone has a handful of counts. The rearrangement joins TRBV7-2 to TRBJ1-4; maybe TRBD1 (6 bases). The CDR3 is 14 amino acids. Germline CDR1 reads SGHTA; CDR2 reads FQGNSA. V was clipped by 5 bases and J by 6 bases, with 13 bases between them. CDR3 nucleotide sequence: TGTGCCAGCAGCCAAATGGCAGGGGATGAAAAACTGTTTTTT. This codes for CASSQMAGDEKLFF.

The CDR3 nucleotides read TGTGCCAGCAGCCAGGTACCGGGACAGTGGGAGGAAAAACTGTTTTTT. As protein: CASSQVPGQWEEKLFF. The chain carries TRBV4-2 and TRBJ1-4; 7 positions agree with TRBD1. The CDR3 is 16 residues long. J gave up 8 bases and V 3 bases, and 12 bases lay outside the gene matches. Germline CDR1 is LGHNA and CDR2 is YNFKEQ.